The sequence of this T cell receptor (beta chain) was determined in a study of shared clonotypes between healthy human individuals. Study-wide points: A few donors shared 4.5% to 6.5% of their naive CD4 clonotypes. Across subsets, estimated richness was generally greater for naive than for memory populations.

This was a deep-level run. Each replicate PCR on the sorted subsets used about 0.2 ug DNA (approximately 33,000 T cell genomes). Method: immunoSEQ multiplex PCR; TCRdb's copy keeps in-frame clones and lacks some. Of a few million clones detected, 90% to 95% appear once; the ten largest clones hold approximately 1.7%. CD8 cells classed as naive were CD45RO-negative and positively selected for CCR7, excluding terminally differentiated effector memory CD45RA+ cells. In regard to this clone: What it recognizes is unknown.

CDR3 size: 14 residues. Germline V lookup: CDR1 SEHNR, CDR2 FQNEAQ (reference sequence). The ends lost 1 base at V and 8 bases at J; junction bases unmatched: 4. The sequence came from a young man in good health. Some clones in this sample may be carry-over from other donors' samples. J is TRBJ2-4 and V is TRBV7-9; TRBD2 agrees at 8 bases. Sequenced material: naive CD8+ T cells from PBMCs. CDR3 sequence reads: CASSLVSGKDIQYF. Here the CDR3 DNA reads TGTGCCAGCAGCTTAGTTAGCGGGAAGGACATTCAGTACTTC.